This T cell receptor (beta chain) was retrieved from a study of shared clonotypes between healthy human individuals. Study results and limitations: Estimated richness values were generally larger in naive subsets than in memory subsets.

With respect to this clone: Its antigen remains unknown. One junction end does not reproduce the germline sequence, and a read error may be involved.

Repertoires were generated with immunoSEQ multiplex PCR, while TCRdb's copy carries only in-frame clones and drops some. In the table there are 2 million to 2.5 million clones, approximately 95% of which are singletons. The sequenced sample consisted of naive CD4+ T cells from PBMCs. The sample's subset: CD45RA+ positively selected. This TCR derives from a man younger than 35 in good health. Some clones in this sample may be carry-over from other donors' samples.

This CDR3 is CSVEADSFYGYTF. In DNA form, the CDR3 reads TGCAGCGTGGAAGCCGACAGCTTCTATGGCTACACCTTC. The genes are TRBV29-1 and TRBJ1-2, with D maybe TRBD1 (5 bases). The germline CDR1 and CDR2 sequences are SQVTM and ANQGSEA. The CDR3 sequence is 13 residues long. Full variable domain (rest looked up from reference TRBV29-1 and TRBJ1-2): SAVISQKPSRDICQRGTSLTIQCQVDSQVTMMFWYRQQPGQSLTLIATANQGSEATYESGFVIDKFPISRPNLTFSTLTVSNMSPEDSSIYLCSVEADSFYGYTFGSGTRLTVV.